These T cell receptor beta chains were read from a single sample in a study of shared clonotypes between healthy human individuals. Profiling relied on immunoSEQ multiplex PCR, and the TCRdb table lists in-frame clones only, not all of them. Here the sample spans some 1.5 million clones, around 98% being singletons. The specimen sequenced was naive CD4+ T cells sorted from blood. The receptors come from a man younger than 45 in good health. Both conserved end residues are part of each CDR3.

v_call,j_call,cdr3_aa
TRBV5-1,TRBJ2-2,CASSPWTGGAGTGELFF
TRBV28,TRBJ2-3,CASSSAGSGDTQYF
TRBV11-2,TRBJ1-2,CASSSLQGRNYGYTF
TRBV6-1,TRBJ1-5,CASRGTGGGNQPQHF
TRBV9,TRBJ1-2,CASSVVDRGSYGYTF
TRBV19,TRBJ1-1,CASSTLLGSTEAFF
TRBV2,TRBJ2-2,CASSGVRGQNTGELFF
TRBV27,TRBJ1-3,CASSLRGGAGNTIYF
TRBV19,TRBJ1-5,CASSQPGGDQPQHF
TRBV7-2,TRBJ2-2,CASSLVEGAGGELFF